This T cell receptor (beta chain) was sequenced during a study of PD-L1 blockade in urothelial cancer. At the level of the study: Individuals in the cohort had been given 0 to 3 earlier chemotherapy regimens. After treatment start, blood was analyzed at 3 weeks (second dose) and at 6 weeks.

Germline V gene lookup returns CDR1 SGHRS and CDR2 YFSETQ. V was clipped by 4 bases and J by 4 bases; unmatched bases: 4. This CDR3 is 14 amino acids long. The time point is: pretreatment peripheral blood. Method: immunoSEQ multiplex PCR; TCRdb's copy keeps in-frame clones and lacks some. The sample has 85,000 to 95,000 clones; 90% are singletons. This TCR came from a man between 60 and 75 years old with urothelial cancer. The chain uses TRBV5-1 and TRBJ2-5; 10 nucleotides match TRBD1. The sample was PBMCs, taken around atezolizumab (anti-PD-L1) treatment. The chain's CDR3 is CASSPGQGRETQYF. CDR3 in DNA: TGCGCCAGCAGCCCGGGACAGGGGCGAGAGACCCAGTACTTC. The variable domain in full, with the rest retrieved from reference TRBV5-1 and TRBJ2-5, is KAGVTQTPRYLIKTRGQQVTLSCSPISGHRSVSWYQQTPGQGLQFLFEYFSETQRNKGNFPGRFSGRQFSNSRSEMNVSTLELGDSALYLCASSPGQGRETQYFGPGTRLLVL.